This TCR beta chain comes out of a study of CD8+ T cells in alopecia areata. The sample's treatment: oral pan-JAK inhibitor, 5-10 mg twice daily. cDNA reverse transcribed from extracted RNA served as the sequencing template. Measured with immunoSEQ multiplex PCR; TCRdb has only the in-frame clones, and not every one. The data hold 150,000 to 200,000 clones, with less than 70% observed a single time. From germline, CDR1 is SGDLS and CDR2 YYNGEE. Trimming cost V 4 bases and J 0 bases; bases outside gene matches: 3. The CDR3 totals 15 residues. This material consisted of CD4+ T cells sorted from blood, taken at approximately week 49, from a patient treated with tofacitinib. The chain links TRBV9 to TRBJ2-3; TRBD2 matches at 9 bases. The receptor was derived from a human donor with alopecia areata. CDR3 region: CASSTSGGSTDTQYF. As DNA, the CDR3 is TGTGCCAGCAGCACCAGCGGGGGGAGCACAGATACGCAGTATTTT.